This T cell receptor beta chain comes out of a study of blood T cell repertoires in COVID-19. Study-wide background: PBMCs, B-cell-depleted T cells, or T cells were the source of the cDNA or gDNA that made up the material.

With 3 bases clipped from V and 0 bases from J, the junction kept 7 bases outside the gene matches. Germline values: CDR1 SGHTA, CDR2 FQGNSA. The CDR3 is 16 amino acids. Original data processing: Cell counts per sample came from amplifying reference gene primers. Sequenced by immunoSEQ multiplex PCR; TCRdb stores in-frame clones only, minus some. The D gene and trimming were derived from the DNA, and the V and J assignments and clone size from that table. The table records around 250,000 clones, roughly 86% of them present only once. Input material: peripheral blood. The clonotype originates from a man aged 40-55 years with active or convalescent COVID-19. V usage is TRBV7-2 and J usage is TRBJ2-7, with 8 bases fitting TRBD2. CDR3 sequence: CASSFGLAITSYEQYF. DNA of the CDR3: TGTGCCAGCAGCTTCGGACTAGCCATTACCTCCTACGAGCAGTACTTC.